Listed here are 23 T cell receptor beta chains from one sample, sequenced in a study of CD8 T cells in ankylosing spondylitis. One entry per CDR3 protein results from TCRdb running MiXCR on the 5' RACE reads. This sample yields under 250,000 distinct CDR3 sequences, of which roughly 10% are seen a single time; about 3% belongs to the top ten. The specimen sequenced was blood, either unsorted or a sorted T cell fraction (not recorded which). The receptor source for this set is a male donor with ankylosing spondylitis or in good health (not recorded which).

The chain carries TRBV7-9 and TRBJ2-3, with D possibly being TRBD1 (6 bases). Trimming stripped 3 bases from V and 4 bases from J, with 11 bases between. Germline lookup yields CDR1 SEHNR and CDR2 FQNEAQ (reference sequence). CDR3 length: 14 amino acids. CDR3 sequence reads: CASSFGTYSDTQYF. The CDR3 DNA reads TGTGCCAGCAGCTTCGGGACATATTCAGATACGCAGTATTTT.

In this sample, this clonotype turned up many times. This chain uses TRBV5-1 with TRBJ2-7; 12 bases align to TRBD2. The germline V gene encodes CDR1 SGHRS and CDR2 YFSETQ. V shed 3 bases, J shed 2 bases, and the junction held 3 bases outside the gene matches. There are 15 residues in the CDR3. The CDR3 sequence: CASSSRTSGTYEQYF. CDR3 bases: TGCGCCAGCAGCTCGAGGACTAGCGGGACCTACGAGCAGTACTTC.

V and J are TRBV10-3 and TRBJ2-3; D may match TRBD1 or TRBD2 (5 bases each). Trimming removed 10 bases from V and 5 bases from J, with 16 bases in between. Per germline, CDR1 ENHRY and CDR2 SYGVKD. The CDR3 covers 13 residues. The CDR3 loop is CATERGAGDTQYF. In nucleotides, the CDR3 is TGTGCCACTGAGAGAGGGGCGGGAGATACGCAGTATTTT.

V is TRBV5-6 and J is TRBJ1-4, with unresolved D. The CDR3 has 12 residues. Germline CDR1 and CDR2: SGHDT and YYEEEE. Trimming took off 4 bases at V and 17 bases at J, with 18 bases between the two ends. DNA of the CDR3: TGTGCCAGCAGCCCCGGAGAAGGCCAGACATTTTTT. Translating it yields CASSPGEGQTFF.

CDR3 region: CASSSGTTSGRGVNTQYF. The CDR3 nucleotides are TGTGCCAGCAGCTCTGGAACCACTAGCGGGAGAGGGGTAAATACGCAGTATTTT. The V and J genes are TRBV11-1 and TRBJ2-3, with 11 bases fitting TRBD2. From germline, CDR1 is SGHAT and CDR2 FQDESV (reference sequence). The ends lost 4 bases at V and 7 bases at J; junction bases unmatched: 16. CDR3 size: 18 residues.

This clonotype was recorded many times. The CDR3 reads CATSREGRGQGYEQYF. CDR3 nucleotide sequence: TGTGCCACCAGCAGAGAAGGCAGGGGACAGGGATACGAGCAGTACTTC. The V call is TRBV15, the J call TRBJ2-7; 9 bases are shared with TRBD1. Trimming at V came to 0 bases and at J to 4 bases, leaving 7 bases not matched to a gene. The length of the CDR3 is 16 residues. Germline CDR1 LNHNV, CDR2 YYDKDF (reference sequence).

The chain couples TRBV7-9 to TRBJ2-1, with 7 bases matching TRBD2. The ends lost 7 bases at V and 7 bases at J; junction bases unmatched: 16. Looked up from germline, CDR1 is SEHNR and CDR2 is FQNEAQ (reference sequence). CDR3 length: 16 amino acids. CDR3 residues: CASTPAASGPLNEQFF. The DNA of the CDR3 is TGTGCCAGCACCCCCGCGGCTAGCGGACCCCTGAATGAGCAGTTCTTC.

This clonotype was detected ten times or more. The CDR3 loop is CASSLGADTDTQYF. CDR3 coding DNA: TGTGCCAGCAGCTTAGGCGCAGACACAGATACGCAGTATTTT. This sequence joins TRBV7-6 and TRBJ2-3; D is unclear. The CDR3 sequence is 14 residues long. V was clipped by 1 base and J by 2 bases, with 7 bases between them. Germline V gene data show CDR1 as SGHVS and CDR2 as FNYEAQ.

This clonotype has a count of ten or more. V is TRBV5-1 and J is TRBJ2-5; D unresolved. The CDR3 runs to 13 residues. V was cut by 2 bases and J by 7 bases, with 12 bases left in between. Germline V gene lookup returns CDR1 SGHRS and CDR2 YFSETQ. The CDR3 sequence: CASSFGLEGTQYF. The CDR3 DNA is TGCGCCAGCAGCTTTGGGCTAGAAGGGACCCAGTACTTC.

In its sample, this clonotype was seen many times. The chain joins TRBV18 to TRBJ2-7; weak D call: TRBD2 (6 bases). Germline CDR1 KGHSH, CDR2 LQKENI. V gave up 2 bases and J gave up 2 bases, with 7 bases separating them. This CDR3 spans 13 amino acids. CDR3 in amino acids: CASSPAGTYEQYF. The DNA for the CDR3 is TGTGCCAGCTCACCAGCGGGAACCTACGAGCAGTACTTC. Variable domain in full (rest from reference TRBV18 and TRBJ2-7): NAGVMQNPRHLVRRRGQEARLRCSPMKGHSHVYWYRQLPEEGLKFMVYLQKENIIDESGMPKERFSAEFPKEGPSILRIQQVVRGDSAAYFCASSPAGTYEQYFGPGTRLTVT.

This clonotype was detected many times. The chain joins TRBV2 to TRBJ2-3, with D hard to call. Germline V lookup: CDR1 SNHLY, CDR2 FYNNEI. The V gene lost 6 bases and the J gene lost 1 base, with 11 bases spanning the gap. CDR3 length: 14 amino acids. The CDR3 DNA is TGTGCCAGCAGGCCCGCGAAGGGCACAGATACGCAGTATTTT. Translating gives CASRPAKGTDTQYF.

This clonotype was recorded many times. The rearrangement links TRBV4-1 to TRBJ2-2, with 9 bases that match TRBD1. This CDR3 region has 17 residues. Looked up from germline, CDR1 is MGHRA and CDR2 is YSYEKL. V shed 7 bases and J 7 bases; nucleotides not matched to a gene: 16. The CDR3 sequence is CASTPRRDRVTGGELFF. The CDR3 region has the DNA TGCGCCAGCACCCCGAGGAGGGACAGGGTGACGGGCGGGGAGCTGTTTTTT.

This clonotype occurred many times. This chain joins TRBV28 and TRBJ1-2, with TRBD1 identical over 7 bases. This CDR3 comprises 12 residues. Trimming took 7 bases from V and 5 from J; bases not matched to a gene: 4. Germline V gene sequence: CDR1 MDHEN, CDR2 SYDVKM. The CDR3 spells CASTSRGYGYTF. The CDR3 DNA follows: TGTGCCAGCACGAGCAGGGGGTATGGCTACACCTTC.

The chain employs TRBV18 and TRBJ1-5; D call uncertain. The germline gives CDR1 KGHSH, CDR2 LQKENI. This CDR3 comprises 13 residues. V lost 6 bases, J lost 7 bases, and 13 bases lay in between. CDR3 sequence: CASSLDQAQPQHF. CDR3 DNA sequence: TGTGCCAGCTCCCTCGACCAGGCCCAGCCCCAGCATTTT.

This clonotype was counted ten times or more. The chain combines TRBV20-1 with TRBJ1-2; 8 positions match TRBD1. The CDR3 has 12 amino acids. Germline loops: CDR1 DFQATT, CDR2 SNEGSKA (reference sequence). The junction had 8 bases not matched to a gene; V was cut back by 6 bases and J by 8 bases. The CDR3 DNA reads TGCAGTGCGCGGTCAGGGGGCAACGGCTACACCTTC. Protein product: CSARSGGNGYTF.

This clonotype was seen ten or more times. The chain recombines TRBV27 with TRBJ2-3; TRBD2 agrees at 10 bases. CDR1 is MNHEY, CDR2 SMNVEV, per germline (reference sequence). V gave up 3 bases and J gave up 1 base; unmatched junction bases: 16. The CDR3 consists of 20 residues. The chain's CDR3 is CASSFPSDLAGVKGTDTQYF. In nucleotides, the CDR3 is TGTGCCAGCAGTTTCCCCTCGGATCTAGCGGGAGTGAAGGGCACAGATACGCAGTATTTT.

This clonotype has just a few counts. This sequence joins TRBV11-3 and TRBJ1-2; D is perhaps TRBD1 (5 bases). Trimming took off 4 bases at V and 4 bases at J, with 13 bases between the two ends. The CDR3 contains 14 residues. The V gene's germline CDR1 is SGHNT and CDR2 YENEEA. The CDR3 DNA is TGTGCCAGCAGCTCCTCCGGGACCCCCTATGGCTACACCTTC. Translated: CASSSSGTPYGYTF.

This clonotype was seen a handful of times. V usage is TRBV10-3 and J usage is TRBJ1-1, with a weak D call TRBD1 (5 bases). V was shortened by 0 bases and J by 5 bases, with 10 bases between the two germline ends. CDR1 is ENHRY, CDR2 SYGVKD, per germline. The CDR3 sequence is 14 residues long. CDR3 DNA sequence: TGTGCCATCAGTGAGTCGTCTGGGGCGACTGAAGCTTTCTTT. This codes for CAISESSGATEAFF.

This clonotype was seen at least ten times. V gene TRBV27 combines with J gene TRBJ1-2; no clear D. The CDR3 has 14 amino acids. Trimming removed 4 bases at V and 6 bases at J, with 15 bases between. Germline assignment: CDR1 MNHEY and CDR2 SMNVEV (reference sequence). CDR3 nucleotide sequence: TGTGCCAGCAGTTCAAACAGCAGGATGAATGGCTACACCTTC. It codes for CASSSNSRMNGYTF.

The V call is TRBV12-3 or TRBV12-4, the J call TRBJ2-1; a possible D gene is TRBD2 (5 bases). Trimming took 10 bases from V and 4 from J, leaving 17 bases between them. The length of the CDR3 is 14 residues. CDR3 coding DNA: TGTGCCAACAGCTTTGGACTTCCATACAATGAGCAGTTCTTC. Translation gives CANSFGLPYNEQFF.

In this sample, this clonotype turned up a few times. This rearrangement joins TRBV29-1 to TRBJ2-7, with 11 nucleotides matching TRBD2. This CDR3 has 14 residues. V was pared by 2 bases and J by 3 bases, with 3 bases of the junction left unmatched. Per the germline V gene, CDR1 is SQVTM and CDR2 is ANQGSEA. The CDR3: CSVELAGGIYEQYF. CDR3 nucleotide sequence: TGCAGCGTTGAACTAGCGGGAGGCATCTACGAGCAGTACTTC.

The chain recombines TRBV19 with TRBJ1-1; the D gene is possibly TRBD1 (6 bases). The CDR3 covers 14 residues. Germline CDR1 is LNHDA and CDR2 is SQIVND (reference sequence). V lost 5 bases to trimming and J lost 3 bases, with 13 bases between them. CDR3 DNA sequence: TGTGCCAGTAGTGCACAGGGTCGGGACACTGAAGCTTTCTTT. Protein: CASSAQGRDTEAFF. Filled out from reference TRBV19 and TRBJ1-1, the complete variable domain reads DGGITQSPKYLFRKEGQNVTLSCEQNLNHDAMYWYRQDPGQGLRLIYYSQIVNDFQKGDIAEGYSVSREKKESFPLTVTSAQKNPTAFYLCASSAQGRDTEAFFGQGTRLTVV.

CDR3 loop: CASSYWTGDAFF. CDR3 coding DNA: TGTGCCAGCAGCTACTGGACAGGGGACGCTTTCTTT. This chain joins TRBV7-2 and TRBJ1-1; 9 positions match TRBD1. Germline values: CDR1 SGHTA, CDR2 FQGNSA. V shed 4 bases, J shed 11 bases, and the junction held 5 bases outside the gene matches. The CDR3 is 12 amino acids.